These T cell receptor beta chains were read from a single sample in a study of OX40 agonist ivuxolimab in advanced cancers. Profiling relied on immunoSEQ multiplex PCR, and the TCRdb table lists in-frame clones only, not all of them. The table records 55,000 to 75,000 clones, roughly 85% of them present only once. Sequenced here: CD4+ or CD8+ T cells sorted from blood, sampled in a trial of the OX40 agonist ivuxolimab. These receptors were collected from an adult with an advanced solid tumor such as melanoma, head and neck, liver or kidney cancer. Both conserved end residues are part of each CDR3. D genes are given only for firm matches. Not every row has a clone size; where given, it reads once, few, many or a size class.

d_call j_call clone_size v_call cdr3_nt cdr3_aa
TRBD1 TRBJ1-5 . TRBV6-5 TGTGCCAGCAGTTACTCGACAGGGAATCAGCCCCAGCATTTT CASSYSTGNQPQHF
. TRBJ1-1 . TRBV11-2 TGTGCCAGCAGCTTAAATCTGGTGGGGGGCACTGAAGCTTTCTTT CASSLNLVGGTEAFF
TRBD1 TRBJ2-7 . TRBV6-1 TGTGCCAGCAGGGACAGGGCTAACAGTTTCTACGAGCAGTACTTC CASRDRANSFYEQYF
. TRBJ2-3 . TRBV28 TGTGCCAGCAGTGCCCGTAGCACAGATACGCAGTATTTT CASSARSTDTQYF
TRBD2 TRBJ2-1 . TRBV10-2 TGCGCCAGCAGTGTATGGCTAGCGGAACGCTCCTACAATGAGCAGTTCTTC CASSVWLAERSYNEQFF
TRBD1 TRBJ2-5 . TRBV18 TGTGCCAGCTCACTAGACAGGGTCCAAGAGACCCAGTACTTC CASSLDRVQETQYF
. TRBJ2-7 . TRBV28 TGTGCCAGCAGTTCAGGGAATAGTGAGCAGTACTTC CASSSGNSEQYF
. TRBJ2-1 . TRBV5-1 TGCGCCAACAGCTTGGGTGAGTACGCCGATGAGCAGTTCTTC CANSLGEYADEQFF
. TRBJ1-2 . TRBV27 TGTGCCAGCAGCCCGGGGTTCCACGGGGGGGGCGCCCGGTATGGCTACACCTTC CASSPGFHGGGARYGYTF
. TRBJ2-7 . TRBV6-4 TGTGCCAGCAGAGATCTCGACGGGAAGTCGAGGGAGCAGTACTTC CASRDLDGKSREQYF
. TRBJ1-5 few TRBV10-2 TGCGCCACCCAGGAACAGGGTCATAGCAATCAGCCCCAGCATTTT CATQEQGHSNQPQHF
TRBD2 TRBJ2-7 . TRBV28 TGTGCCAGCAGAGATAGCGGGAGCTCCTACGAGCAGTACTTC CASRDSGSSYEQYF
TRBD1 TRBJ2-4 . TRBV2 TGTGCCAGCAGCCTGGGGACAGGGGGCGGCGGCATTCAGTACTTC CASSLGTGGGGIQYF
TRBD2 TRBJ2-3 . TRBV6-1 TGTGCCAGCAGTGAAACGAACCCGGGACTAGCGGGAAATACGCAGTATTTT CASSETNPGLAGNTQYF
TRBD2 TRBJ2-1 . TRBV11-1 TGTGCCAGCAGCCCGGGAGGGCTTAGCTACAATGAGCAGTTCTTC CASSPGGLSYNEQFF
. TRBJ2-1 . TRBV7-2 TGTGCCAGCAGCTCCCAAGATGAGCAGTTCTTC CASSSQDEQFF
TRBD1 TRBJ2-4 . TRBV2 TGTGCCAGCAGTGGGGACAGGGGGCCCCAAAACATTCAGTACTTC CASSGDRGPQNIQYF
TRBD1 TRBJ2-7 . TRBV28 TGTGCCAGCAGTTTGGCGTGGGGCAGGGGGACCTACGAGCAGTACTTC CASSLAWGRGTYEQYF
TRBD1 TRBJ1-2 once TRBV11-2 TGTGCCAGCAGCTTAGTTGCAGGGGGCGTGGGCTACACCTTC CASSLVAGGVGYTF
TRBD2 TRBJ2-2 . TRBV6-1 TGTGCCAGCAGTGTAGCGGGAGGGGCGAACACCGGGGAGCTGTTTTTT CASSVAGGANTGELFF
. TRBJ2-5 . TRBV19 TGTGCCAGTAGTATAGCAAGGGGACTCGGCCAAGAGACCCAGTACTTC CASSIARGLGQETQYF
. TRBJ2-2 . TRBV13 TGTGCCAGCAGCTTAGCGGGGGAAGGGGCCGGGGAGCTGTTTTTT CASSLAGEGAGELFF
. TRBJ1-1 . TRBV9 TGTGCCAGCAGCCCCACTACCTCGGGGGTTAGGGCTGAAGCTTTCTTT CASSPTTSGVRAEAFF
. TRBJ2-7 . TRBV10-3 TGTGCCATCAGTGAGTTAGGCAGGGAGAACTACGAGCAGTACTTC CAISELGRENYEQYF
. TRBJ2-7 . TRBV20-1 TGCAGTGCTCCTAGTATCGTGCAGTACTTC CSAPSIVQYF
. TRBJ2-4 . TRBV19 TGTGCCAGTAGTATATCGGGCAGTCCCAAAAACATTCAGTACTTC CASSISGSPKNIQYF
. TRBJ2-3 once TRBV27 TGTGCCAGCAGTAAAGGTGGGCGCAGCACAGATACGCAGTATTTT CASSKGGRSTDTQYF
. TRBJ1-2 few TRBV15 TGTGCCACCAGCAGAGATTTCAGCTCGAACTATGGCTACACCTTC CATSRDFSSNYGYTF
. TRBJ2-4 . TRBV6-5 TGTGCCAGCAGTTCCCAAGACCACCGGGCCAAAAACATTCAGTACTTC CASSSQDHRAKNIQYF
TRBD1 TRBJ1-4 . TRBV2 TGTGCCAGCGGAGACAGGGGAACTGAAAAACTGTTTTTT CASGDRGTEKLFF
. TRBJ1-2 . TRBV9 TGTGCCAGCAGCGTAGTGCCGGGTTATGGCTACACCTTC CASSVVPGYGYTF
. TRBJ1-2 . TRBV6-6 TGTGCCAGCAGTCACAGTGAAGGCTACACCTTC CASSHSEGYTF
. TRBJ2-6 once TRBV5-1 TGCGCCAGCAGCCTCGGGCAAGGGTCTGGGGCCAACGTCCTGACTTTC CASSLGQGSGANVLTF
TRBD2 TRBJ2-1 . TRBV5-4 TGTGCCAGCAGCTTGGTAGCGGGAGTTTCAAATGAGCAGTTCTTC CASSLVAGVSNEQFF
. TRBJ2-3 . TRBV19 TGTGCCAGTAGTATAACGTGGCAGGGACCCACAGATACGCAGTATTTT CASSITWQGPTDTQYF
. TRBJ2-7 . TRBV9 TGTGCCAGCAGCGCAAACCTCCTTGGCGAGCAGTACTTC CASSANLLGEQYF
. TRBJ2-7 . TRBV7-3 TGTGCCAGCAGCTTAACGTTTGTCCAAGGATCCTACGAGCAGTACTTC CASSLTFVQGSYEQYF
TRBD1 TRBJ2-7 . TRBV7-2 TGTGCCAGCAGAGACAGGGCAGGGTACGAGCAGTACTTC CASRDRAGYEQYF
. TRBJ2-1 . TRBV7-8 TGTGCCAGCAGCCCCCAGAATGAGCAGTTCTTC CASSPQNEQFF
. TRBJ1-1 once TRBV2 TGTGCCAGCCGGGACACCACTGAAGCTTTCTTT CASRDTTEAFF
. TRBJ1-2 once TRBV4-1 TGCGCCAGCAGCCAAGGATCCTCTGCAACCGGCTACACCTTC CASSQGSSATGYTF
TRBD2 TRBJ2-2 . TRBV10-3 TGTGCCATCAGTGAGGGACTAGCCAGCACCGGGGAGCTGTTTTTT CAISEGLASTGELFF
. TRBJ1-1 . TRBV11-3 TGTGCCAGCAGCCGACGGTCGACTGAAGCTTTCTTT CASSRRSTEAFF
TRBD1 TRBJ1-2 . TRBV7-2 TGTGCCAGCAGCTTAGTCTCTTCCATACAGGGGGCTTTATCGGGAGGCTACACCTTC CASSLVSSIQGALSGGYTF
TRBD2 TRBJ2-1 . TRBV20-1 TGCAGTGCCAGTAGCGGGATAGGGCAGTTCTTC CSASSGIGQFF
. TRBJ1-3 . TRBV28 TGTGCCAGCAGAACCCCAGGGATCCGAAACACCATATATTTT CASRTPGIRNTIYF
. TRBJ1-6 . TRBV11-2 TGTGCCAGCAGCCCAGGGGCCTCACCCCTCCACTTT CASSPGASPLHF
. TRBJ1-2 . TRBV27 TGTGCCAGCAGCCTCAGGGAAGGCTATGGCTACACCTTC CASSLREGYGYTF
. TRBJ1-4 . TRBV2 TGTGCCAGCAGTCCTGTCGGGACACTTGAAAAACTGTTTTTT CASSPVGTLEKLFF